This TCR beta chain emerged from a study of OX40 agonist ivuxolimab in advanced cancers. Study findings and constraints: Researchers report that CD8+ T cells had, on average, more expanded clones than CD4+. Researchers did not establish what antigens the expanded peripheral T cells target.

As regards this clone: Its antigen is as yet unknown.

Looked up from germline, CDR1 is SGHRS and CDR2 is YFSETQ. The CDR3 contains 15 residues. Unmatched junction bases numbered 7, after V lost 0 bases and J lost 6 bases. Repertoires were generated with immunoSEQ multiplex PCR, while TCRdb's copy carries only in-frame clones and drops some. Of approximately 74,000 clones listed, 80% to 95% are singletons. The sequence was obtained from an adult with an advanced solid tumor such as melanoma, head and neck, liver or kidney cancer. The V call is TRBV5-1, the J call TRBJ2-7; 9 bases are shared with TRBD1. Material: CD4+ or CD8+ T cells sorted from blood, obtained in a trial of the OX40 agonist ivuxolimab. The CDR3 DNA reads TGCGCCAGCAGCTTGGTGGGGACAGGGTCGGGCGAGCAGTACTTC. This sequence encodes CASSLVGTGSGEQYF.